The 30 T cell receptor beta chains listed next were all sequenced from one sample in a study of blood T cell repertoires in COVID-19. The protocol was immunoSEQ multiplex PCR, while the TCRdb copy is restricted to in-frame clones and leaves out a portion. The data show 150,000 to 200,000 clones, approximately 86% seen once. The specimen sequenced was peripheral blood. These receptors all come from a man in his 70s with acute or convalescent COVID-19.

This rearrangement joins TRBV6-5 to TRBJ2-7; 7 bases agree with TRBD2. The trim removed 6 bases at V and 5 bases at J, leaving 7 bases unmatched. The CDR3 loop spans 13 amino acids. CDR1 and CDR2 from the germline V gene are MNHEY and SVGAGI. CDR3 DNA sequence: TGTGCCAGCAGCTTTAGCGGGCCCCACGAGCAGTACTTC. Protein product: CASSFSGPHEQYF.

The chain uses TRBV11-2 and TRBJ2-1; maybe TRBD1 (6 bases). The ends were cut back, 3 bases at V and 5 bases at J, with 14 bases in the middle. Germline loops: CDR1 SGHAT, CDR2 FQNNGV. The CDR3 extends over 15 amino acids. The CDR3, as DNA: TGTGCCAGCAGCTTCGCAGGGGTTCGGGACAATGAGCAGTTCTTC. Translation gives CASSFAGVRDNEQFF. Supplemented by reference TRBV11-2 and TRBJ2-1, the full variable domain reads EAGVAQSPRYKIIEKRQSVAFWCNPISGHATLYWYQQILGQGPKLLIQFQNNGVVDDSQLPKDRFSAERLKGVDSTLKIQPAKLEDSAVYLCASSFAGVRDNEQFFGPGTRLTVL.

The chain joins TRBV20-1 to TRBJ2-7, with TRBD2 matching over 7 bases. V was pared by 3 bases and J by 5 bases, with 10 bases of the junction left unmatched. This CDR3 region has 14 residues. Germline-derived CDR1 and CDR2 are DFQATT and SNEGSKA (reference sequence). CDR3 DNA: TGCAGTGCTAGTGTAAGAGCGGGGTCCCACGAGCAGTACTTC. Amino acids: CSASVRAGSHEQYF.

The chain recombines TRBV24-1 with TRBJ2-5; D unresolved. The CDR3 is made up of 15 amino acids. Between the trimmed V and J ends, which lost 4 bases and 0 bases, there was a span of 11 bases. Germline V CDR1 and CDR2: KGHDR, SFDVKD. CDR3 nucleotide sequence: TGTGCCACCAGTGACCGCTCACGGTACCAAGAGACCCAGTACTTC. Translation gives CATSDRSRYQETQYF.

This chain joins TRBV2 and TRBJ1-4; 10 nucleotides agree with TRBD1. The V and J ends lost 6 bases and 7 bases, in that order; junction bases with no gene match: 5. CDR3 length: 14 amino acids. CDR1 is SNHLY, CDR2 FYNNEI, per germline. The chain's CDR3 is CASRGRDRGEKLFF. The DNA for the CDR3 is TGTGCCAGCAGGGGACGGGACAGGGGTGAAAAACTGTTTTTT. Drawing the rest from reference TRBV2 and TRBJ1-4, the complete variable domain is EPEVTQTPSHQVTQMGQEVILRCVPISNHLYFYWYRQILGQKVEFLVSFYNNEISEKSEIFDDQFSVERPDGSNFTLKIRSTKLEDSAMYFCASRGRDRGEKLFFGSGTQLSVL.

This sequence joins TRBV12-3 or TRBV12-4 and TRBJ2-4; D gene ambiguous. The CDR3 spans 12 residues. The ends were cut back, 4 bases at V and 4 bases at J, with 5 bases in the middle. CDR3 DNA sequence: TGTGCCAGCAGTTCACGGAAAAACATTCAGTACTTC. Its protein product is CASSSRKNIQYF.

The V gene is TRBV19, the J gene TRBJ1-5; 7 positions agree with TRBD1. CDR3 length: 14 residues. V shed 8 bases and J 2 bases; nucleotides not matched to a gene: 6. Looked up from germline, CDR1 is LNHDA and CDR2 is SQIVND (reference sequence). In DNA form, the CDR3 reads TGTGCCAGTGACAGGGTGAGTGGCAATCAGCCCCAGCATTTT. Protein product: CASDRVSGNQPQHF.

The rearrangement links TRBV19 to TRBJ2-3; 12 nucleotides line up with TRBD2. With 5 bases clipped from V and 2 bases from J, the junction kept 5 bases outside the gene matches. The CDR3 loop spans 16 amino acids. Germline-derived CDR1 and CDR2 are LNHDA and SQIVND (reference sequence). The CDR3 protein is CASSFRLAGATDTQYF. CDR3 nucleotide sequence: TGTGCCAGTAGTTTTCGACTAGCGGGGGCCACAGATACGCAGTATTTT.

CDR3 protein: CASSVDRVRSPLHF. The CDR3, as DNA: TGTGCCAGCAGCGTCGACAGGGTACGATCACCCCTCCACTTT. J is TRBJ1-6 and V is TRBV7-2; 7 bases map to TRBD1. Looked up from germline, CDR1 is SGHTA and CDR2 is FQGNSA. V shed 5 bases, J shed 10 bases, and the junction held 8 bases outside the gene matches. The CDR3 contains 14 residues.

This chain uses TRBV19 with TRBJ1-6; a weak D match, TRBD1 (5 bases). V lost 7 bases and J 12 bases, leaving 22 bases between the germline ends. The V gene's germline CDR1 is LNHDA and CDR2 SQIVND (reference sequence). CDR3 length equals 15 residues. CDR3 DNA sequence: TGTGCCAGTATTAGCCTCCGGGACGGGAGTGAACCCCTCCACTTT. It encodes CASISLRDGSEPLHF.

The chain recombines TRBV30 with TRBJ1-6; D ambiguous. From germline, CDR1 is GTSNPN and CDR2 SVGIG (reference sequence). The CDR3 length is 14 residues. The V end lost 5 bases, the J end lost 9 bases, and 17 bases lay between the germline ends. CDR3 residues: CAWSRDTSFSPLHF. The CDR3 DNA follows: TGTGCCTGGTCCCGAGACACCTCTTTTTCACCCCTCCACTTT.

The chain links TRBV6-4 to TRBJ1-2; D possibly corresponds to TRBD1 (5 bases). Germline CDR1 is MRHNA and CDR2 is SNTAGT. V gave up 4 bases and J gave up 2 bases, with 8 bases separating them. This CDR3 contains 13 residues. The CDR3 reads CASSGAGNYGYTF. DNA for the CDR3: TGTGCCAGCAGTGGAGCAGGGAACTATGGCTACACCTTC.

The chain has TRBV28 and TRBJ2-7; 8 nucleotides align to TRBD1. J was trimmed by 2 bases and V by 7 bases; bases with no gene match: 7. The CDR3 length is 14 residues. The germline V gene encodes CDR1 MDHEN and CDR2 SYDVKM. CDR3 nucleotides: TGTGCCAGCACCTTCCGACAGGGGACCTACGAGCAGTACTTC. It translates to CASTFRQGTYEQYF.

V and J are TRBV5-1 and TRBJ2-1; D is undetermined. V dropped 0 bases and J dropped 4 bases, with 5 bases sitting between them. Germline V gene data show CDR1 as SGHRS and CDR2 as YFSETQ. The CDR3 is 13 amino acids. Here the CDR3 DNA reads TGCGCCAGCAGCTTGGACAGATACAATGAGCAGTTCTTC. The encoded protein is CASSLDRYNEQFF. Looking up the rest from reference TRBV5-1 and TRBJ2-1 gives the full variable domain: KAGVTQTPRYLIKTRGQQVTLSCSPISGHRSVSWYQQTPGQGLQFLFEYFSETQRNKGNFPGRFSGRQFSNSRSEMNVSTLELGDSALYLCASSLDRYNEQFFGPGTRLTVL.

The CDR3 DNA follows: TGTGCCTGGAGTGTGTGGGGAGCAGAGACCCAGTACTTC. Amino acid sequence: CAWSVWGAETQYF. The rearrangement joins TRBV30 to TRBJ2-5; a possible D gene is TRBD2 (5 bases). Trimming cost V 0 bases and J 4 bases, with 9 bases left between them. Germline V CDR1 and CDR2: GTSNPN, SVGIG (reference sequence). The CDR3 spans 13 residues.

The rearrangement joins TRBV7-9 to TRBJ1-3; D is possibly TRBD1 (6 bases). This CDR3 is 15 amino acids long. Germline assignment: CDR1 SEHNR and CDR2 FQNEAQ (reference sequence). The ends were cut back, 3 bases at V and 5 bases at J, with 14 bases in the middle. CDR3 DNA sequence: TGTGCCAGCAGCTTGGGACATGAAGACCGAAACACCATATATTTT. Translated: CASSLGHEDRNTIYF.

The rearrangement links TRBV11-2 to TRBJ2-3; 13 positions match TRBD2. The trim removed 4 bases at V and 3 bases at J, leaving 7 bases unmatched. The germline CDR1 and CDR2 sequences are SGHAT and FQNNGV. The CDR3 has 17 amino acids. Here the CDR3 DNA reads TGTGCCAGCAGCTCAGGACTAGCGGGAGCAGGTACAGATACGCAGTATTTT. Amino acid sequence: CASSSGLAGAGTDTQYF.

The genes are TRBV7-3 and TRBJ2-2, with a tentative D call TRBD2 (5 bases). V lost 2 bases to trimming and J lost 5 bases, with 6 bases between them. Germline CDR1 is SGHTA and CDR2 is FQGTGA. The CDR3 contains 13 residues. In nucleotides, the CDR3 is TGTGCCAGCAGCTTATGGGAGACCGGGGAGCTGTTTTTT. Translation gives CASSLWETGELFF.

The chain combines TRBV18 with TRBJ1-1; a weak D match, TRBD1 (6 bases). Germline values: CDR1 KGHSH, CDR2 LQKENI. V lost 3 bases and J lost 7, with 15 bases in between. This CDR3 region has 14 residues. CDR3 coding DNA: TGTGCCAGCTCACCGGACAGCCTTCGTGGTGAAGCTTTCTTT. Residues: CASSPDSLRGEAFF.

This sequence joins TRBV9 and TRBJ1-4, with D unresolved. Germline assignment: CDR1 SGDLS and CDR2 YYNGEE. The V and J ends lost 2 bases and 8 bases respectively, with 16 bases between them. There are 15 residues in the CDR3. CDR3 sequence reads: CASSVGWSFGEKLFF. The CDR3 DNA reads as TGTGCCAGCAGCGTGGGTTGGAGCTTCGGAGAAAAACTGTTTTTT.

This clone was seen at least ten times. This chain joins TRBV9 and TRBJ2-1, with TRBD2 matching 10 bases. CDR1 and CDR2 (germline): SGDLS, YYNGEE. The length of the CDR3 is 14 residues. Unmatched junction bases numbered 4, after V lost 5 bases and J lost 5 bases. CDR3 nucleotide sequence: TGTGCCAGCAGTTTAGCGGGGGGCCACAATGAGCAGTTCTTC. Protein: CASSLAGGHNEQFF.

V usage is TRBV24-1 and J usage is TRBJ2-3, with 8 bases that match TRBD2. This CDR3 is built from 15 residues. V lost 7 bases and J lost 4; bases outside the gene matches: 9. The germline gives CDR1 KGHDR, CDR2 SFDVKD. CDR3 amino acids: CATRRGAGASDTQYF. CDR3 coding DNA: TGTGCCACCAGACGAGGAGCGGGAGCTTCAGATACGCAGTATTTT.

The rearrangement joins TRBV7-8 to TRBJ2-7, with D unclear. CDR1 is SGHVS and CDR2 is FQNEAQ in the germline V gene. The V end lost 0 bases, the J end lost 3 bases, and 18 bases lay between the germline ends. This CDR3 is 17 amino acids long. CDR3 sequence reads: CASSLARNSRWNYEQYF. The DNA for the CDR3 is TGTGCCAGCAGCTTAGCGAGGAACTCACGCTGGAACTACGAGCAGTACTTC. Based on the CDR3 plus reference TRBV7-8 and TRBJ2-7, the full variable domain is GAGVSQSPRYKVAKRGQDVALRCDPISGHVSLFWYQQALGQGPEFLTYFQNEAQLDKSGLPSDRFFAERPEGSVSTLKIQRTQQEDSAVYLCASSLARNSRWNYEQYFGPGTRLTVT.

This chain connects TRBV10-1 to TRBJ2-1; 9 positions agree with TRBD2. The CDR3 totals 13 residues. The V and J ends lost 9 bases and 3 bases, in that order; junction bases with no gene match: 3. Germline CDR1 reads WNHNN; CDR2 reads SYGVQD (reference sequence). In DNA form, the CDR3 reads TGCGCCAGTACTAGCGGGTACTACAATGAGCAGTTCTTC. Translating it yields CASTSGYYNEQFF.

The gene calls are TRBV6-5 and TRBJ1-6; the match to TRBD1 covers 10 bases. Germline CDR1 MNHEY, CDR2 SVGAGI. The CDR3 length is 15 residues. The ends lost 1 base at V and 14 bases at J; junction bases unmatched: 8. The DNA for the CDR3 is TGTGCCAGCAGTTACTGGACAGGGGGTAGTATTGCCCTCCACTTT. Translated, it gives CASSYWTGGSIALHF.

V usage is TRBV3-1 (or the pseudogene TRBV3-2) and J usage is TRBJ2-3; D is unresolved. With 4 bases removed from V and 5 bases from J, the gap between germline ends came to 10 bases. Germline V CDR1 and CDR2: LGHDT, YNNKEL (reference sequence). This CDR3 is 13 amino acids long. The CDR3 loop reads CASSRNSGDTQYF. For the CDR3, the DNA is TGTGCCAGCAGCCGAAATTCGGGAGATACGCAGTATTTT.

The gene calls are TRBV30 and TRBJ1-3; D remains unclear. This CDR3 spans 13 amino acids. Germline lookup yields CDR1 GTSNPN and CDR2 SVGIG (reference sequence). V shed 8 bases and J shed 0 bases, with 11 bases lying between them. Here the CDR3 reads CAHSISSGNTIYF. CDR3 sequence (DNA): TGTGCCCACTCGATTAGCTCTGGAAACACCATATATTTT.

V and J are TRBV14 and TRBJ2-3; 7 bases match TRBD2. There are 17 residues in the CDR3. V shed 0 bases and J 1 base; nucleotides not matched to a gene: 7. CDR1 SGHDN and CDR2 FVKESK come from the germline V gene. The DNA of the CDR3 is TGTGCCAGCAGCCAAGATAAAAGCGGGGAGGGCACAGATACGCAGTATTTT. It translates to CASSQDKSGEGTDTQYF.

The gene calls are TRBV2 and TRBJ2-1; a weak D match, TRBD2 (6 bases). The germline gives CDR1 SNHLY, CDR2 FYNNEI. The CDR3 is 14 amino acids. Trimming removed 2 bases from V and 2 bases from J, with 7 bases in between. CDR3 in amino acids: CASSELATYNEQFF. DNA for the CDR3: TGTGCCAGCAGTGAACTAGCGACCTACAATGAGCAGTTCTTC.

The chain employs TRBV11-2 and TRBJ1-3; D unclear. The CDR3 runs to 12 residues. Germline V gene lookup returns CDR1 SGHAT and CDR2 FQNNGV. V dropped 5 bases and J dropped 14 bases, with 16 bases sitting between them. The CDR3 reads CASSPEGARVYF. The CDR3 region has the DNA TGTGCCAGCAGCCCAGAGGGAGCTAGGGTATATTTT. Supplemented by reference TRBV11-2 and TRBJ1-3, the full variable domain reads EAGVAQSPRYKIIEKRQSVAFWCNPISGHATLYWYQQILGQGPKLLIQFQNNGVVDDSQLPKDRFSAERLKGVDSTLKIQPAKLEDSAVYLCASSPEGARVYFGEGSWLTVV.